Following are 15 T cell receptor beta chains from one sample sequenced in a study of blood T cells in healthy people across ages. Next came a second PCR, run for about 6 to 11 cycles, which used a sample-barcoded 5' primer along with a J-beta primer mix. Each CDR3 protein gets one entry after TCRdb re-called the 5' RACE reads with MiXCR. There are roughly 1,000,000 distinct CDR3 sequences in the sample; about 25% occur only once, and 0.65% to 0.95% lies in the top ten. The sample was also reused in another study, on T cells of mothers and their children.

Sequenced input: blood. Receptors originate from a girl aged 2 to 10 in good health.

This clonotype has only one observation. The chain employs TRBV7-2 and TRBJ1-6; a possible D gene is TRBD1 (5 bases). Trimming took off 2 bases at V and 0 bases at J, with 14 bases between the two ends. The CDR3 runs to 18 residues. CDR1 and CDR2 from the germline V gene are SGHTA and FQGNSA. The CDR3 bases are TGTGCCAGCAGCTTAAAGTTGGTGGGGGTCTCCTATAATTCACCCCTCCACTTT. It translates to CASSLKLVGVSYNSPLHF. Full variable domain (outside the CDR3, taken from reference TRBV7-2 and TRBJ1-6): GAGVSQSPSNKVTEKGKDVELRCDPISGHTALYWYRQSLGQGLEFLIYFQGNSAPDKSGLPSDRFSAERTGGSVSTLTIQRTQQEDSAVYLCASSLKLVGVSYNSPLHFGNGTRLTVT.

V usage is TRBV27 and J usage is TRBJ1-2; D is undetermined. V was clipped by 6 bases and J by 4 bases, with 18 bases between them. The germline gives CDR1 MNHEY, CDR2 SMNVEV (reference sequence). CDR3 size: 15 residues. The CDR3 DNA reads as TGTGCCAGCAGGGTGGTTAAAGGACCTCTCTATGGCTACACCTTC. This sequence encodes CASRVVKGPLYGYTF.

This sequence joins TRBV7-2 and TRBJ2-5; 9 bases fit TRBD1. J gave up 4 bases and V 5 bases, and 5 bases lay outside the gene matches. The CDR3 extends over 14 amino acids. CDR1 is SGHTA and CDR2 is FQGNSA in the germline V gene. In nucleotides, the CDR3 is TGTGCCAGCAGCCAAGGGACAGGGATAGAGACCCAGTACTTC. Protein: CASSQGTGIETQYF. The full variable domain, completed using reference TRBV7-2 and TRBJ2-5, is GAGVSQSPSNKVTEKGKDVELRCDPISGHTALYWYRQSLGQGLEFLIYFQGNSAPDKSGLPSDRFSAERTGGSVSTLTIQRTQQEDSAVYLCASSQGTGIETQYFGPGTRLLVL.

V usage is TRBV13 and J usage is TRBJ2-2; the D call may be TRBD1 or TRBD2 (5 bases each). CDR3 size: 17 residues. Trimming took off 8 bases at V and 2 bases at J, with 21 bases between the two ends. Germline V gives CDR1 PRHDT, CDR2 FYEKMQ (reference sequence). CDR3 DNA sequence: TGTGCCAGCTCGACTAACGACGGGACGGATAACACCGGGGAGCTGTTTTTT. Protein: CASSTNDGTDNTGELFF.

The rearrangement uses TRBV29-1 and TRBJ1-4; 8 bases agree with TRBD1. V lost 0 bases to trimming and J lost 4 bases; unmatched junction nucleotides: 13. The CDR3 length is 18 residues. Germline assignment: CDR1 SQVTM and CDR2 ANQGSEA. CDR3 sequence: CSVEDLGQGKRLNEKLFF. The CDR3 nucleotides are TGCAGCGTTGAAGATCTTGGACAGGGAAAGAGACTTAATGAAAAACTGTTTTTT.

This clonotype was recorded a few times. The rearrangement joins TRBV5-1 to TRBJ2-1, with D unclear. The ends were cut back, 0 bases at V and 4 bases at J, with 11 bases in the middle. Germline V gives CDR1 SGHRS, CDR2 YFSETQ. The CDR3 sequence is 15 residues long. The CDR3 DNA reads TGCGCCAGCAGCTTGGACCCTTCCCTGTACAATGAGCAGTTCTTC. Translated, it gives CASSLDPSLYNEQFF.

V usage is TRBV9 and J usage is TRBJ2-5; TRBD1 or TRBD2 may be the D gene (6 bases each). V was trimmed by 0 bases and J by 2 bases, leaving 11 bases between them. Germline assignment: CDR1 SGDLS and CDR2 YYNGEE. This CDR3 is 15 amino acids long. The DNA for the CDR3 is TGTGCCAGCAGCGTAGGGTGGAGGGGGCAAGAGACCCAGTACTTC. The encoded protein is CASSVGWRGQETQYF.

This sequence joins TRBV13 and TRBJ1-1, with D hard to call. With 6 bases removed from V and 1 base from J, the gap between germline ends came to 9 bases. CDR1 and CDR2 from the germline V gene are PRHDT and FYEKMQ (reference sequence). This CDR3 has 13 residues. The CDR3 reads CASRSVGNTEAFF. The CDR3 nucleotides are TGTGCCAGCAGATCCGTGGGGAACACTGAAGCTTTCTTT.

This clonotype appeared a few times. This chain joins TRBV9 and TRBJ2-5; the D call may be TRBD1 or TRBD2 (6 bases each). The J call is uncertain, as TRBJ2-1 better fits the DNA end. Germline V gene lookup returns CDR1 SGDLS and CDR2 YYNGEE. The CDR3 is 16 residues long. DNA of the CDR3: TGTGCCAGCAGCGTAACGGCCGGGGGCCCCTACAATGAGCAGTTCTTC. Amino acid sequence: CASSVTAGGPYNEQFF.

This chain uses TRBV28 with TRBJ1-1; no firm D call. The CDR3 runs 16 residues. Trimming shortened V by 3 bases and J by 4 bases, and 18 bases separated the two germline ends. CDR1 is MDHEN and CDR2 is SYDVKM in the germline V gene. This CDR3 reads CASSLEQTGLSTEAFF. For the CDR3, the DNA is TGTGCCAGCAGTTTGGAACAGACGGGCCTTAGCACTGAAGCTTTCTTT.

The CDR3 sequence is CAIRVNPGLAAEQYF. CDR3 nucleotides: TGTGCCATCAGAGTTAATCCGGGACTAGCTGCCGAGCAGTACTTC. The chain employs TRBV10-3 and TRBJ2-7; 9 bases fit TRBD2. The CDR3 has 15 residues. Germline-derived CDR1 and CDR2 are ENHRY and SYGVKD. V was pared by 6 bases and J by 6 bases, with 12 bases of the junction left unmatched.

This clonotype was seen a few times. The chain employs TRBV18 and TRBJ1-3; TRBD1 matches 9 bases. V shed 0 bases, J shed 5 bases, and the junction held 2 bases outside the gene matches. CDR3 size: 15 residues. Germline V gives CDR1 KGHSH, CDR2 LQKENI. CDR3 nucleotides: TGTGCCAGCTCACCACCGGGGACAGGGCGAAACACCATATATTTT. Encoded protein: CASSPPGTGRNTIYF.

The V and J genes are TRBV28 and TRBJ2-5; perhaps TRBD1 as D (5 bases). The J call is uncertain, as TRBJ2-7 better fits the DNA end. Germline V gives CDR1 MDHEN, CDR2 SYDVKM. The CDR3 runs 14 residues. The CDR3 DNA is TGTGCCAGCAGTTCAAGACAGTCCCGCTACGAGCAGTACTTC. Amino acid sequence: CASSSRQSRYEQYF.

This clonotype was picked up a small number of times. The chain combines TRBV20-1 with TRBJ2-5; the D is unclear. Germline CDR1 DFQATT, CDR2 SNEGSKA (reference sequence). The CDR3 sequence is 10 residues long. V dropped 7 bases and J dropped 5 bases, with 8 bases sitting between them. Written as DNA, the CDR3 is TGCAGTGTCAGGATGGAGACCCAGTACTTC. This encodes CSVRMETQYF.

The chain is built from TRBV11-3 and TRBJ1-2, with D possibly matching TRBD1 (6 bases). The V and J ends lost 5 bases and 4 bases respectively, with 17 bases between them. Looked up from germline, CDR1 is SGHNT and CDR2 is YENEEA. The CDR3 length is 15 residues. This CDR3 reads CASSGSEQGGYGYTF. CDR3 DNA: TGTGCCAGCAGCGGATCGGAACAGGGCGGCTATGGCTACACCTTC. The variable domain in full, completed from reference TRBV11-3 and TRBJ1-2, reads EAGVVQSPRYKIIEKKQPVAFWCNPISGHNTLYWYLQNLGQGPELLIRYENEEAVDDSQLPKDRFSAERLKGVDSTLKIQPAELGDSAVYLCASSGSEQGGYGYTFGSGTRLTVV.